A selection of T cell receptor beta chains follows, all from one sample in a study of cytotoxic CD8 clonotypes in ibrutinib-treated CLL. The data were produced by immunoSEQ multiplex PCR, yet TCRdb's version contains in-frame clones alone and is incomplete. The table has hundreds of thousands of clones, roughly two thirds seen once. This specimen was PBMCs, taken after 36 months of ibrutinib treatment. These receptors were collected from a human donor with chronic lymphocytic leukemia. CDR3s include the opening cysteine and the closing phenylalanine or tryptophan. The order of the fields is D gene, V gene, clone size, J gene, CDR3 protein, CDR3 DNA. The D gene is left open where the match is weak. The size field is filled for only some rows; it gives once, few, many or a size class.

>.|TRBV11-3|few|TRBJ1-1
CASSLGNRDTEAFF
TGTGCCAGCAGCTTAGGGAATAGGGACACTGAAGCTTTCTTT
>.|TRBV5-1|.|TRBJ2-3
CASSFPRGEWDTQYF
TGCGCCAGCAGCTTTCCCCGGGGCGAGTGGGATACGCAGTATTTT
>TRBD2|TRBV28|.|TRBJ2-2
CASSSPLAGNTGELFF
TGTGCCAGCAGTTCCCCACTAGCGGGGAACACCGGGGAGCTGTTTTTT
>.|TRBV6-1|.|TRBJ1-2
CASGDGYYGYTF
TGTGCCAGCGGAGACGGTTACTATGGCTACACCTTC
>TRBD2|TRBV13|once|TRBJ2-5
CASSWGRAQRTQYF
TGTGCCAGCAGCTGGGGGAGGGCCCAGAGGACCCAGTACTTC
>.|TRBV10-2|.|TRBJ1-1
CASARGAEAFF
TGCGCCAGCGCCCGGGGGGCTGAAGCTTTCTTT
>.|TRBV5-1|.|TRBJ2-3
CASSLETGGTDTQYF
TGCGCCAGCAGCTTGGAAACAGGAGGCACAGATACGCAGTATTTT
>.|TRBV15|.|TRBJ2-7
CATSRADGYSYEQYF
TGTGCCACCAGCAGAGCGGACGGGTACTCCTACGAGCAGTACTTC
>TRBD1|TRBV4-1|.|TRBJ1-3
CASSVRQGVGNTIYF
TGCGCCAGCAGCGTCCGACAGGGGGTTGGAAACACCATATATTTT
>.|TRBV6-5|.|TRBJ1-2
CASSYSSEHGYTF
TGTGCCAGCAGTTACTCGTCAGAGCACGGCTACACCTTC
>TRBD1|TRBV11-1|.|TRBJ1-1
CASTPQPGTANTEAFF
TGTGCCAGCACCCCTCAGCCCGGGACAGCGAACACTGAAGCTTTCTTT